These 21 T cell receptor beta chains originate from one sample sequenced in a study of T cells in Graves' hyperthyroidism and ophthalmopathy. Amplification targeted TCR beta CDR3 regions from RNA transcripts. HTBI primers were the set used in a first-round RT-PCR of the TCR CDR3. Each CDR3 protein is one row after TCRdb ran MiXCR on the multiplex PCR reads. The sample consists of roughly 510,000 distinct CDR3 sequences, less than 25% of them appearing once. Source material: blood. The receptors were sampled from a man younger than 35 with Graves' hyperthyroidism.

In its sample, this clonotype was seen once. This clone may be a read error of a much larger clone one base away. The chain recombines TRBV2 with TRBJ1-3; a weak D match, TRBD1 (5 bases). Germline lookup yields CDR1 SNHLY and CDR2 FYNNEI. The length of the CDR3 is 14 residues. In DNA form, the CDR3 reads TGTGCCAGCGCTAATGCAGGGACTGGAAACACCATATGTTTT. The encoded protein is CASANAGTGNTICF. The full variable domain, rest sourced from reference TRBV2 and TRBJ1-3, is EPEVTQTPSHQVTQMGQEVILRCVPISNHLYFYWYRQILGQKVEFLVSFYNNEISEKSEIFDDQFSVERPDGSNFTLKIRSTKLEDSAMYFCASANAGTGNTICFGEGSWLTVV.

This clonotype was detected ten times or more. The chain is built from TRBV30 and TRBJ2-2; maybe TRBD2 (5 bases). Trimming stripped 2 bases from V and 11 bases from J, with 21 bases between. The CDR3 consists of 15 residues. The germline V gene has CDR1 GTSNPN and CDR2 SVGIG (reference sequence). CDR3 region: CAWSFWVGSARELFF. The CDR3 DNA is TGTGCCTGGAGTTTCTGGGTAGGGAGTGCACGAGAGCTGTTTTTT.

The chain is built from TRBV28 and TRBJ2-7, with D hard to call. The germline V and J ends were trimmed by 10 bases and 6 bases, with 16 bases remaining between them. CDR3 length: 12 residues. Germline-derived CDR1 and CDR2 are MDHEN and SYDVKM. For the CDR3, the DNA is TGTGCCAACGCGGTAGATTTTGGCGAGCAGTACTTC. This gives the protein CANAVDFGEQYF.

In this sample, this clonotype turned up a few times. CDR3 protein: CASSIGDLAYEQYF. The DNA of the CDR3 is TGTGCCAGTAGTATAGGGGACTTAGCCTACGAGCAGTACTTC. The chain carries TRBV19 and TRBJ2-7, with D possibly TRBD2 on 6 matching bases. The CDR3 totals 14 residues. Germline lookup yields CDR1 LNHDA and CDR2 SQIVND (reference sequence). Trimming took 1 base from V and 2 from J, leaving 9 bases between them. Variable domain in full (rest from reference TRBV19 and TRBJ2-7): DGGITQSPKYLFRKEGQNVTLSCEQNLNHDAMYWYRQDPGQGLRLIYYSQIVNDFQKGDIAEGYSVSREKKESFPLTVTSAQKNPTAFYLCASSIGDLAYEQYFGPGTRLTVT.

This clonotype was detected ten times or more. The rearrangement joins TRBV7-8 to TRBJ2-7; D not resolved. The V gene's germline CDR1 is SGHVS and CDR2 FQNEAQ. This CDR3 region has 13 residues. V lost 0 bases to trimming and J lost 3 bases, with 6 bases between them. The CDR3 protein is CASSLAGNYEQYF. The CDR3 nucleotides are TGTGCCAGCAGCTTAGCCGGAAACTACGAGCAGTACTTC. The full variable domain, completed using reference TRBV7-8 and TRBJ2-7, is GAGVSQSPRYKVAKRGQDVALRCDPISGHVSLFWYQQALGQGPEFLTYFQNEAQLDKSGLPSDRFFAERPEGSVSTLKIQRTQQEDSAVYLCASSLAGNYEQYFGPGTRLTVT.

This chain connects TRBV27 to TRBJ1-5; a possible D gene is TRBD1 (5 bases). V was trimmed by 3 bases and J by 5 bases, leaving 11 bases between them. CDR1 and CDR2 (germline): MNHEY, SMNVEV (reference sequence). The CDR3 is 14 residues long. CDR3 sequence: CASSFQGVDQPQHF. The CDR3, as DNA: TGTGCCAGCAGTTTCCAGGGAGTGGATCAGCCCCAGCATTTT.

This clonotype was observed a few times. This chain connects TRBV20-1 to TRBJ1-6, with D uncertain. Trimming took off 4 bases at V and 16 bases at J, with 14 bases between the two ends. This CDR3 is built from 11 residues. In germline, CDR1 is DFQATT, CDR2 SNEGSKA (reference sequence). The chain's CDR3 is CSATVDHSLHF. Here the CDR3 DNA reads TGCAGTGCTACCGTGGACCATTCTCTCCACTTT.

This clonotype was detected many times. Here the CDR3 reads CASSERQGYSNQPQHF. The CDR3 nucleotides are TGTGCCAGCAGTGAAAGACAGGGTTATAGCAATCAGCCCCAGCATTTT. The chain recombines TRBV6-1 with TRBJ1-5; 7 positions match TRBD1. Germline CDR1 reads MNHNS; CDR2 reads SASEGT. The CDR3 runs to 16 residues. Unmatched junction bases numbered 4, after V lost 2 bases and J lost 0 bases.

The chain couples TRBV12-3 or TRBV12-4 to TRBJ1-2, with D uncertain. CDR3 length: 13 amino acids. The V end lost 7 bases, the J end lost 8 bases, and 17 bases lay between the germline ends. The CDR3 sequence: CASTLPDGYGYTF. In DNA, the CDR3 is TGTGCCAGCACCCTTCCGGATGGCTACGGCTACACCTTC.

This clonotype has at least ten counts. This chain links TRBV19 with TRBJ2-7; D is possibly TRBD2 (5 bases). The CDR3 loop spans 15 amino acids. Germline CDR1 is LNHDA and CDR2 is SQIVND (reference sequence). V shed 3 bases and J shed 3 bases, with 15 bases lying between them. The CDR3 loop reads CASSIGQEAIYEQYF. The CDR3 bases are TGTGCCAGTAGTATTGGGCAGGAGGCGATCTACGAGCAGTACTTC.

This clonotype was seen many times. The CDR3 spells CSARDRLGNTEAFF. The CDR3 DNA is TGCAGTGCTAGAGATCGGCTCGGGAACACTGAAGCTTTCTTT. V and J are TRBV20-1 and TRBJ1-1; D not resolved. The germline V gene has CDR1 DFQATT and CDR2 SNEGSKA (reference sequence). V gave up 0 bases and J gave up 1 base, with 9 bases separating them. This CDR3 has 14 residues.

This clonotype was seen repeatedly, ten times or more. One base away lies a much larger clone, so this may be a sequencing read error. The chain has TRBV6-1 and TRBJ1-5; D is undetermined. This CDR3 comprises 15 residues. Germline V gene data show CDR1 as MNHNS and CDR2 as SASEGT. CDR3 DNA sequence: TGTACCAGCAGACAACGCGGGGTAAGCAATCAGCCCCAGCATTTT. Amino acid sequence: CTSRQRGVSNQPQHF.

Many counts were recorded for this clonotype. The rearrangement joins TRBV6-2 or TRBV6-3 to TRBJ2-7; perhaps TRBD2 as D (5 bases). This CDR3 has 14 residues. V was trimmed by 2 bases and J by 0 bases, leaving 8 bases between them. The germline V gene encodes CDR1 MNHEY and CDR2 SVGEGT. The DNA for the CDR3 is TGTGCCAGCAGTTACGGCGGGCACTCCTACGAGCAGTACTTC. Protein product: CASSYGGHSYEQYF.

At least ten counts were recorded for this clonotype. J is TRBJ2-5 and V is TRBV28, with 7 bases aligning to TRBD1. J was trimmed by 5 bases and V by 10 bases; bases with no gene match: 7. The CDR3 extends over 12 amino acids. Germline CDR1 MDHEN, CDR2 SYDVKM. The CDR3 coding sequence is TGTGCCACCTTGACAGGGTGGGAGACCCAGTACTTC. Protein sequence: CATLTGWETQYF.

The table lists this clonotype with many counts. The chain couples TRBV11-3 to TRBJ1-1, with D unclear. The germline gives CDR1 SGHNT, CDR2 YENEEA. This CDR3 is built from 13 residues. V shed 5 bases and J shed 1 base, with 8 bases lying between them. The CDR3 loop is CASSNGKNTEAFF. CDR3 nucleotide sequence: TGTGCCAGCAGCAACGGAAAGAACACTGAAGCTTTCTTT. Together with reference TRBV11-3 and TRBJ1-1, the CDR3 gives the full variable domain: EAGVVQSPRYKIIEKKQPVAFWCNPISGHNTLYWYLQNLGQGPELLIRYENEEAVDDSQLPKDRFSAERLKGVDSTLKIQPAELGDSAVYLCASSNGKNTEAFFGQGTRLTVV.

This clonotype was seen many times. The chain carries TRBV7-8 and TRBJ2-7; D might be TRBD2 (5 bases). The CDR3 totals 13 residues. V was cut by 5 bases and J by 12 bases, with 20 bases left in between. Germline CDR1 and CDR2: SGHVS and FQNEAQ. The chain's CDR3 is CASSDGVGAVLYF. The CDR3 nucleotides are TGTGCCAGCAGCGATGGTGTTGGAGCGGTTTTGTACTTC.

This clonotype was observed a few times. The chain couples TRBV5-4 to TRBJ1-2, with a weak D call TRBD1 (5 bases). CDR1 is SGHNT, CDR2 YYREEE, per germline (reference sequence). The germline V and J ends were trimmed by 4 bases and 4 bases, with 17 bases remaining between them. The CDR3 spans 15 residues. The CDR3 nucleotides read TGTGCCAGCAGCACGACCCAGGGAGCTCCCTATGGCTACACCTTC. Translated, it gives CASSTTQGAPYGYTF.

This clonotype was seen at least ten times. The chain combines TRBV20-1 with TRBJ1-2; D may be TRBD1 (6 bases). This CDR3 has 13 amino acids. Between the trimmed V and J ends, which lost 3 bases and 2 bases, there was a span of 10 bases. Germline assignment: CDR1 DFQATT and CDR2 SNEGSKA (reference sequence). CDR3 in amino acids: CSASEGVNYGYTF. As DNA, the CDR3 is TGCAGTGCTAGTGAGGGGGTGAACTATGGCTACACCTTC.

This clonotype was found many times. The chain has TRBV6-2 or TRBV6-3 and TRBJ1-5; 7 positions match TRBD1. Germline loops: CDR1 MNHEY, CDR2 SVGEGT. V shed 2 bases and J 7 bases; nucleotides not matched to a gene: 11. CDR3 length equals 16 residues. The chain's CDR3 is CASSYDRVHVQQPQHF. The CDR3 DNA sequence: TGTGCCAGCAGTTACGACAGGGTTCATGTGCAACAGCCCCAGCATTTT.

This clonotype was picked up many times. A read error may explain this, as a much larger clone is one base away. The CDR3 DNA sequence: TGTGCCAGCAAACAGGGGACTGAAGCTTTCTTT. Its translation is CASKQGTEAFF. The chain is built from TRBV6-1 and TRBJ1-1; 7 bases map to TRBD1. CDR3 length: 11 amino acids. The germline gives CDR1 MNHNS, CDR2 SASEGT. Unmatched junction bases numbered 1, after V lost 7 bases and J lost 5 bases.

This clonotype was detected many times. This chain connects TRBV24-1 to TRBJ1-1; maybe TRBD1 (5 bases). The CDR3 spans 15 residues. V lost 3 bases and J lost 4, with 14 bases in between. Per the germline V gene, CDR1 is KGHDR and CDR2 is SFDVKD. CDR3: CATSDATGRGTEAFF. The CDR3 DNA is TGTGCCACCAGTGATGCGACCGGGAGGGGCACTGAAGCTTTCTTT.